This entry describes one T cell receptor beta chain. A read error may produce the germline difference seen at one junction end. The entry originates in a study of identical twins. TCRdb reprocessed the 5' RACE reads via MiXCR and lists one record per CDR3 protein. The sample holds 1.5 million to 2 million distinct CDR3 sequences, 25% to 35% seen once. The CDR3 is made up of 15 amino acids. CDR1 is DFQATT and CDR2 is SNEGSKA in the germline V gene (reference sequence). The sequenced sample consisted of cord blood. The rearrangement links TRBV20-1 to TRBJ2-1; D assignment may be TRBD1 or TRBD2 (6 bases each). The sequence came from a newborn girl in good health. For the CDR3, the DNA is TGCAGTGCTAGAGGGGCGGGACAAACCTACAATGAGCGGTACTTC. Protein sequence: CSARGAGQTYNERYF.